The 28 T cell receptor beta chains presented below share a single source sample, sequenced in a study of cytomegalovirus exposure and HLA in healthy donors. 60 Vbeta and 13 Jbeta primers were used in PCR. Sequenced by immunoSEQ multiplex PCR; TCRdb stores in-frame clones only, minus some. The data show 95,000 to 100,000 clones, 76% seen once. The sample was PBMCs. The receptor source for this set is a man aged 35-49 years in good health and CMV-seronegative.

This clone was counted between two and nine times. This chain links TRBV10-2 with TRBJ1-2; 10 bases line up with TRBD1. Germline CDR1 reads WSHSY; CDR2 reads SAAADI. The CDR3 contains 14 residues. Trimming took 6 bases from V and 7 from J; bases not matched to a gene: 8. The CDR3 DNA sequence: TGCGCCAGCAGCCCTGGGACAGGGGTCGGTGGCTACACCTTC. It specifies CASSPGTGVGGYTF.

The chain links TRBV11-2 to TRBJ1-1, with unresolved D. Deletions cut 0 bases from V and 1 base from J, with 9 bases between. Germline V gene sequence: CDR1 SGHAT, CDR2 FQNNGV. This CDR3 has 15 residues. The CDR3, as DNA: TGTGCCAGCAGCTTAGACAGTTATCAGAACACTGAAGCTTTCTTT. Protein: CASSLDSYQNTEAFF.

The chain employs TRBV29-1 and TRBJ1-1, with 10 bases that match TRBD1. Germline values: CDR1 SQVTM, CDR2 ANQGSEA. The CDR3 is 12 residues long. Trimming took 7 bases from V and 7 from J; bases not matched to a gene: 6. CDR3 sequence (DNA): TGCAGCGCCAACGACAGGGGGCGTGAAGCTTTCTTT. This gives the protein CSANDRGREAFF.

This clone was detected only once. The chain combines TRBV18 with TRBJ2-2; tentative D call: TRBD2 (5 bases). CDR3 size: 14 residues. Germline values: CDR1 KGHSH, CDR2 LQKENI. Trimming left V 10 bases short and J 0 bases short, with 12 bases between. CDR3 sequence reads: CATPVEANTGELFF. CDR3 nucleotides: TGTGCCACGCCTGTGGAGGCGAACACCGGGGAGCTGTTTTTT. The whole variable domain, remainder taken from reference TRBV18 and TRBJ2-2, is NAGVMQNPRHLVRRRGQEARLRCSPMKGHSHVYWYRQLPEEGLKFMVYLQKENIIDESGMPKERFSAEFPKEGPSILRIQQVVRGDSAAYFCATPVEANTGELFFGEGSRLTVL.

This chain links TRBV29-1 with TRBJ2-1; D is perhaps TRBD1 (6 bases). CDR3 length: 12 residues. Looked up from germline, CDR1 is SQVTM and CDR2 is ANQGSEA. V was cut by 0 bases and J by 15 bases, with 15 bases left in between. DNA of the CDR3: TGCAGCGTTGAAGATCGGGTCACAGGGAGGTTCTTC. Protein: CSVEDRVTGRFF.

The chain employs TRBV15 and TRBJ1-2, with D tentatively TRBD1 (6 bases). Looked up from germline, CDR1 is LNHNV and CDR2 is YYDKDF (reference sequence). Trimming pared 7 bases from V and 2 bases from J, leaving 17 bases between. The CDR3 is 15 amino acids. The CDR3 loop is CATTHAPDRNYGYTF. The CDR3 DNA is TGTGCCACCACACACGCCCCCGACAGGAACTATGGCTACACCTTC.

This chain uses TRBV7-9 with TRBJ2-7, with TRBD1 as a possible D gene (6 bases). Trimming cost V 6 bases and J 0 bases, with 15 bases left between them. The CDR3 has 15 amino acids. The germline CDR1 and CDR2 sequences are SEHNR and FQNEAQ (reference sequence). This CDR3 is CASSSGTPLSYEQYV. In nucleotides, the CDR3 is TGTGCCAGCAGTTCCGGGACACCCCTCTCCTACGAGCAGTACGTC.

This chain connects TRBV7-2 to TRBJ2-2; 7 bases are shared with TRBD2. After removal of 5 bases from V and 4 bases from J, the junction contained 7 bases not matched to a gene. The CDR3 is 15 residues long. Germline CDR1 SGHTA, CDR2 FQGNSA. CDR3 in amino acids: CASSPRPGGTGELFF. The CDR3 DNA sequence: TGTGCCAGCAGCCCCCGCCCGGGGGGCACCGGGGAGCTGTTTTTT.

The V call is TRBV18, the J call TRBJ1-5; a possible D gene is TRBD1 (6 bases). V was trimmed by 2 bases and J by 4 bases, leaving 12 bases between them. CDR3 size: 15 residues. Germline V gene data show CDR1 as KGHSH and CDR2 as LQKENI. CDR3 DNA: TGTGCCAGCTCACCAGCAGGGGTCTTTAATCAGCCCCAGCATTTT. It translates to CASSPAGVFNQPQHF.

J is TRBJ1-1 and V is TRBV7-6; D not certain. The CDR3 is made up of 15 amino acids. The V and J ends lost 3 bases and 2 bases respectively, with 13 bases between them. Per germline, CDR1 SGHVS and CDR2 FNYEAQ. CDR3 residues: CASSLQQFGNTEAFF. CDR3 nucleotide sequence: TGTGCCAGCAGCTTGCAACAATTTGGCAACACTGAAGCTTTCTTT.

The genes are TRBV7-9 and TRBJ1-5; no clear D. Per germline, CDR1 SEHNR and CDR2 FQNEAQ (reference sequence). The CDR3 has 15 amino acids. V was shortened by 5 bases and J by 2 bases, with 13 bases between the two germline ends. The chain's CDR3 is CASSLDTGGNQPQHF. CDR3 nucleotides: TGTGCCAGCAGCCTAGACACCGGGGGCAATCAGCCCCAGCATTTT.

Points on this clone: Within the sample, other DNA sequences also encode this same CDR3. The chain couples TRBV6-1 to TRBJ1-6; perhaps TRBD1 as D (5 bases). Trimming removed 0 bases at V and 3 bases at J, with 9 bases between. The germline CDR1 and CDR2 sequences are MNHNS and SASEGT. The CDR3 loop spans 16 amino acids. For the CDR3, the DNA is TGTGCCAGCAGTGAAGCAGGCGGGGGCTATAATTCACCCCTCCACTTT. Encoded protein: CASSEAGGGYNSPLHF.

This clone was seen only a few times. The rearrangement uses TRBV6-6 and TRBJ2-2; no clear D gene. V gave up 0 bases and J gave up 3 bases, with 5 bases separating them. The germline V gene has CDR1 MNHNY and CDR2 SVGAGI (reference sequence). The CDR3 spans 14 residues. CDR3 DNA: TGTGCCAGCAGTTACTCTGGAGACACCGGGGAGCTGTTTTTT. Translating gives CASSYSGDTGELFF.

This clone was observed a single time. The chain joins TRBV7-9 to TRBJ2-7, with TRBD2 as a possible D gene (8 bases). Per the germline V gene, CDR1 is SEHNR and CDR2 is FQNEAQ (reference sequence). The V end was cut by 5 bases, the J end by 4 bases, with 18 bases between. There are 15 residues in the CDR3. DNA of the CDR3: TGTGCCAGCAGCCGGGGGGGGACAGCAGATTACGAGCAGTACTTC. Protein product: CASSRGGTADYEQYF.

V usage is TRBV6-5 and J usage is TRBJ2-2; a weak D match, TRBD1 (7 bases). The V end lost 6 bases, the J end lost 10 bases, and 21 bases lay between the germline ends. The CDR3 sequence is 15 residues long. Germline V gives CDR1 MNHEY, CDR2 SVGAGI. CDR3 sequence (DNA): TGTGCCAGCAGGATAACGGGTAGGGGGCGGGAGGAGCTGTTTTTT. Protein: CASRITGRGREELFF.

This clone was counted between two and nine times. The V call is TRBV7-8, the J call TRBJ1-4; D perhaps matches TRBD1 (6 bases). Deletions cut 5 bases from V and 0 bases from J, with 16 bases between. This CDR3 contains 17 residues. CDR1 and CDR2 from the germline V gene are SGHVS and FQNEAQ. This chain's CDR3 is CASSERGGIATNEKLFF. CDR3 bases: TGTGCCAGCAGCGAGAGGGGGGGAATTGCAACTAATGAAAAACTGTTTTTT.

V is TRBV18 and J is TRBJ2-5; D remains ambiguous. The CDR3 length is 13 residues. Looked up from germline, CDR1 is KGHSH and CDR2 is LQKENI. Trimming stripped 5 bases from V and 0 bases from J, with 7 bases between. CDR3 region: CASSDDYQETQYF. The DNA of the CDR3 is TGTGCCAGCTCAGACGACTACCAAGAGACCCAGTACTTC.

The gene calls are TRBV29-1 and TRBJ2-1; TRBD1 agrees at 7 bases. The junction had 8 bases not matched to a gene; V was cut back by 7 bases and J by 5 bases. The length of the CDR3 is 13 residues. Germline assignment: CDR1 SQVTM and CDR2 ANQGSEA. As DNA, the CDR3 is TGCAGCGGGCACAGGGGTGCTGACAATGAGCAGTTCTTC. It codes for CSGHRGADNEQFF.

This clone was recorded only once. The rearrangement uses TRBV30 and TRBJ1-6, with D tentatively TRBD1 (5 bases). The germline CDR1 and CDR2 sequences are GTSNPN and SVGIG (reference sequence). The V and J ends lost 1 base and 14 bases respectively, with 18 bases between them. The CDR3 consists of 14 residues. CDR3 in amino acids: CAWSDPGRGGALHF. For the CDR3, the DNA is TGTGCCTGGAGTGACCCGGGACGCGGCGGGGCCCTCCACTTT. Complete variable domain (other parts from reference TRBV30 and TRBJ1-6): SQTIHQWPATLVQPVGSPLSLECTVEGTSNPNLYWYRQAAGRGLQLLFYSVGIGQISSEVPQNLSASRPQDRQFILSSKKLLLSDSGFYLCAWSDPGRGGALHFGNGTRLTVT.

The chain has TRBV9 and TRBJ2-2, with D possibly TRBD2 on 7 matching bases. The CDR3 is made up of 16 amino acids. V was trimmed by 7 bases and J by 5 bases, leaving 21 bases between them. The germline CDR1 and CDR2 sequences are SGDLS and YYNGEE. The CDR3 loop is CASGNPAGAWTGELFF. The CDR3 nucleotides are TGTGCCAGCGGTAACCCGGCGGGGGCGTGGACCGGGGAGCTGTTTTTT.

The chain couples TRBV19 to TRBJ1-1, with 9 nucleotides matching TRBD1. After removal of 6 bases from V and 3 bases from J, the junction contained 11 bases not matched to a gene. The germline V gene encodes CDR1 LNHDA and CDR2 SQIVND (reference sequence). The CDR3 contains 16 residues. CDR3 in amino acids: CASSDRGSVFDTEAFF. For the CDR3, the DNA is TGTGCCAGTAGCGACAGGGGGTCGGTGTTTGACACTGAAGCTTTCTTT. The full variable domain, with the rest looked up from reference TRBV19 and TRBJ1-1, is DGGITQSPKYLFRKEGQNVTLSCEQNLNHDAMYWYRQDPGQGLRLIYYSQIVNDFQKGDIAEGYSVSREKKESFPLTVTSAQKNPTAFYLCASSDRGSVFDTEAFFGQGTRLTVV.

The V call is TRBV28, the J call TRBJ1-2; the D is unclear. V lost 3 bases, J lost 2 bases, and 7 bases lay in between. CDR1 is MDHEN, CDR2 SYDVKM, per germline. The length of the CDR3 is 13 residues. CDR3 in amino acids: CASSFGSNYGYTF. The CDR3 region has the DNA TGTGCCAGCAGTTTCGGTTCCAACTATGGCTACACCTTC.

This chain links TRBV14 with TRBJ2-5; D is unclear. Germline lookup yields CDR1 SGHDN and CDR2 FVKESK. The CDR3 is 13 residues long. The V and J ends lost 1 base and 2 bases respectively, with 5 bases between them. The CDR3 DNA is TGTGCCAGCAGCCAAGCCCCGCAAGAGACCCAGTACTTC. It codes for CASSQAPQETQYF. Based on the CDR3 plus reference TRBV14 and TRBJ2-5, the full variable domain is EAGVTQFPSHSVIEKGQTVTLRCDPISGHDNLYWYRRVMGKEIKFLLHFVKESKQDESGMPNNRFLAERTGGTYSTLKVQPAELEDSGVYFCASSQAPQETQYFGPGTRLLVL.

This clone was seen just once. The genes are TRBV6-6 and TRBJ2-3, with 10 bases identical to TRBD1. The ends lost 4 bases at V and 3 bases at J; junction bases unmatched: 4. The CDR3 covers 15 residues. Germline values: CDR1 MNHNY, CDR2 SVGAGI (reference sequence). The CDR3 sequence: CASSSGQGGTDTQYF. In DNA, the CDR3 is TGTGCCAGCAGTTCCGGACAGGGGGGGACAGATACGCAGTATTTT.

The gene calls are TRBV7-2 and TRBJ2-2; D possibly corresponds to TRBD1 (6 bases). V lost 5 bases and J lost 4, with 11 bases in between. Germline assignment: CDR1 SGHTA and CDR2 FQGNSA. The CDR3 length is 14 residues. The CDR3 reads CASSARTATGELFF. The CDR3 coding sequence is TGTGCCAGCAGCGCAAGGACAGCCACCGGGGAGCTGTTTTTT.

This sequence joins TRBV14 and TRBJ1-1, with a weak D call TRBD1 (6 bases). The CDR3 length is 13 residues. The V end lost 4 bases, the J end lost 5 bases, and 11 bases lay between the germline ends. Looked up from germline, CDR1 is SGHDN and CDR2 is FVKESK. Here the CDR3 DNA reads TGTGCCAGCAGCCGATCGCAGGGGACTGAAGCTTTCTTT. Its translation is CASSRSQGTEAFF.

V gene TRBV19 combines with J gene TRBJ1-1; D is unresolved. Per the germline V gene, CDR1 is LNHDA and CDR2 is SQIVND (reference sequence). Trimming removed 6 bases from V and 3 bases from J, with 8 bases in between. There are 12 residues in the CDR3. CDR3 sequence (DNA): TGTGCCAGTAGCCTTGAGGACACTGAAGCTTTCTTT. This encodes CASSLEDTEAFF. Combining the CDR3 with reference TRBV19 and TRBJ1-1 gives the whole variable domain DGGITQSPKYLFRKEGQNVTLSCEQNLNHDAMYWYRQDPGQGLRLIYYSQIVNDFQKGDIAEGYSVSREKKESFPLTVTSAQKNPTAFYLCASSLEDTEAFFGQGTRLTVV.

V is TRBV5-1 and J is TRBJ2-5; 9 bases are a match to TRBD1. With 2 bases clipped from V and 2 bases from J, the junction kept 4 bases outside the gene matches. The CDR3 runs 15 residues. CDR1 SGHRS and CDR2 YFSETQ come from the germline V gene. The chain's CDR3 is CASSLTGGEQETQYF. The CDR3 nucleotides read TGCGCCAGCAGCTTAACAGGGGGCGAACAAGAGACCCAGTACTTC. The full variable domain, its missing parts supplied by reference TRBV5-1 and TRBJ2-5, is KAGVTQTPRYLIKTRGQQVTLSCSPISGHRSVSWYQQTPGQGLQFLFEYFSETQRNKGNFPGRFSGRQFSNSRSEMNVSTLELGDSALYLCASSLTGGEQETQYFGPGTRLLVL.